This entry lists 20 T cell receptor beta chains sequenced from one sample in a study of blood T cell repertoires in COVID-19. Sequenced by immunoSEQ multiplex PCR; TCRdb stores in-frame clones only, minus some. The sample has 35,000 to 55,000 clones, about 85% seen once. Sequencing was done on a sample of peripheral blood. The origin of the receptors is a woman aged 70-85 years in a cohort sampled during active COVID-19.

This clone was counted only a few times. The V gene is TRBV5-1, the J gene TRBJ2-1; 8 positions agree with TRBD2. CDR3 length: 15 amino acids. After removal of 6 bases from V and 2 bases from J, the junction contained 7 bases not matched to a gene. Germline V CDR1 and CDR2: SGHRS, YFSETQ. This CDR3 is CASKMSGSPYNEQFF. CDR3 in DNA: TGCGCCAGCAAGATGAGCGGGAGTCCCTACAATGAGCAGTTCTTC. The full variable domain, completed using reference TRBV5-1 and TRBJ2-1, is KAGVTQTPRYLIKTRGQQVTLSCSPISGHRSVSWYQQTPGQGLQFLFEYFSETQRNKGNFPGRFSGRQFSNSRSEMNVSTLELGDSALYLCASKMSGSPYNEQFFGPGTRLTVL.

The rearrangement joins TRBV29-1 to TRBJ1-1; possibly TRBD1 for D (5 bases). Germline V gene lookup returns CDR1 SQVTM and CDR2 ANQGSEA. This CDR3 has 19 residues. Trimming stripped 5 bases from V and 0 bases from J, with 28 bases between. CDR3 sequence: CSVSVRVGWSYSLNTEAFF. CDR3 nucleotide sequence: TGCAGCGTTTCGGTCAGGGTTGGGTGGAGTTACAGTTTGAACACTGAAGCTTTCTTT.

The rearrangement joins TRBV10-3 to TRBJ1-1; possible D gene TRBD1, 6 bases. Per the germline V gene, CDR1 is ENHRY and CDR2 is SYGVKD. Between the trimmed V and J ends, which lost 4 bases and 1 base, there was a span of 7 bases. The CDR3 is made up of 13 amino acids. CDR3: CAISVQGNTEAFF. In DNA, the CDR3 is TGTGCCATCAGTGTACAGGGGAACACTGAAGCTTTCTTT.

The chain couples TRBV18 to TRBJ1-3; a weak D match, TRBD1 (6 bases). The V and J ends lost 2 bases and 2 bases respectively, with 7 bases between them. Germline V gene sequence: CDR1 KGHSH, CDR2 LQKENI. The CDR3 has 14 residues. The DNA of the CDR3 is TGTGCCAGCTCACCAAGGGGGACTGGAAACACCATATATTTT. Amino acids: CASSPRGTGNTIYF.

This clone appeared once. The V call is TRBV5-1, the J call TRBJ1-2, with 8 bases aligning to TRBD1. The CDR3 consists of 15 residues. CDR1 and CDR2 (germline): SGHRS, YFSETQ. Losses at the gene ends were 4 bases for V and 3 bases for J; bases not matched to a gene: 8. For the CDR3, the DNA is TGCGCCAGCAGCCCATGGACAGGGCTAGACTATGGCTACACCTTC. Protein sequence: CASSPWTGLDYGYTF.

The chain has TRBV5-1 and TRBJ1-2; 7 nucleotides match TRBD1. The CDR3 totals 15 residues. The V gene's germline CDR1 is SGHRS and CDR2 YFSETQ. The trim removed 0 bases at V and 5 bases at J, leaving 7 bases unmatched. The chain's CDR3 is CASSLESGGGYGYTF. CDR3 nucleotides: TGCGCCAGCAGCTTGGAGTCAGGGGGAGGTTATGGCTACACCTTC. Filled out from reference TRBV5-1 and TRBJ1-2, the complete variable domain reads KAGVTQTPRYLIKTRGQQVTLSCSPISGHRSVSWYQQTPGQGLQFLFEYFSETQRNKGNFPGRFSGRQFSNSRSEMNVSTLELGDSALYLCASSLESGGGYGYTFGSGTRLTVV.

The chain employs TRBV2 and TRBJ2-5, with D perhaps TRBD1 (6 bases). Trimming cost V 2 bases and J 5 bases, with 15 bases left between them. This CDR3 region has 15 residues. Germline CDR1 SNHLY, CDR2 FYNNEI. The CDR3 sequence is CASSERNQGTETQYF. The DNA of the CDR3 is TGTGCCAGCAGTGAAAGGAATCAGGGGACGGAGACCCAGTACTTC. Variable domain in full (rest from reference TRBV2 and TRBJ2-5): EPEVTQTPSHQVTQMGQEVILRCVPISNHLYFYWYRQILGQKVEFLVSFYNNEISEKSEIFDDQFSVERPDGSNFTLKIRSTKLEDSAMYFCASSERNQGTETQYFGPGTRLLVL.

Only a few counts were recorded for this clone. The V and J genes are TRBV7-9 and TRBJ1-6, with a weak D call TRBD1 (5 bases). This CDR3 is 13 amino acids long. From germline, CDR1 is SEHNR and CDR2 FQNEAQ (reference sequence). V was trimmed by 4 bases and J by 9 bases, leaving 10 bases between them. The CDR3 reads CASSSGGASPLHF. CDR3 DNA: TGTGCCAGCAGCTCCGGGGGAGCTTCACCCCTCCACTTT.

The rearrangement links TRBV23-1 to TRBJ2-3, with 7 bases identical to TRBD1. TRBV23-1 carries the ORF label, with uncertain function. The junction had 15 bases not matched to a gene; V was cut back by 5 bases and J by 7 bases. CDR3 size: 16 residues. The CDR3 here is CASSVDQRTGENTQYF. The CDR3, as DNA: TGCGCCAGCAGTGTCGATCAACGTACAGGGGAAAATACGCAGTATTTT.

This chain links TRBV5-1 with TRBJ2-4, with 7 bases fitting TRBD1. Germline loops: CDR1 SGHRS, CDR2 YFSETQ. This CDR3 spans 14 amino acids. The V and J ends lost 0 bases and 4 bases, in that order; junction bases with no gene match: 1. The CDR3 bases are TGCGCCAGCAGCTTGGCAGGGGGAAAAAACATTCAGTACTTC. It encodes CASSLAGGKNIQYF. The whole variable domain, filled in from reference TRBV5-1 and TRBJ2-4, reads KAGVTQTPRYLIKTRGQQVTLSCSPISGHRSVSWYQQTPGQGLQFLFEYFSETQRNKGNFPGRFSGRQFSNSRSEMNVSTLELGDSALYLCASSLAGGKNIQYFGAGTRLSVL.

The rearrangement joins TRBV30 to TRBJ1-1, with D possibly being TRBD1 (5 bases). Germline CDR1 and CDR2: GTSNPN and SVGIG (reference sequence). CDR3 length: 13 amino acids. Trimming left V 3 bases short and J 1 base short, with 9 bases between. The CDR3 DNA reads TGTGCCTGGAGGAAGGGGCAGAACACTGAAGCTTTCTTT. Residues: CAWRKGQNTEAFF.

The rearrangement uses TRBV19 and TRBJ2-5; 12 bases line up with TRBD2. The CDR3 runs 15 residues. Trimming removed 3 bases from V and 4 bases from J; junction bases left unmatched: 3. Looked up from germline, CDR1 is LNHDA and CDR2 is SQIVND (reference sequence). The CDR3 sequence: CASSMTSGRSETQYF. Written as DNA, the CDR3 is TGTGCCAGTAGTATGACTAGCGGGAGATCAGAGACCCAGTACTTC.

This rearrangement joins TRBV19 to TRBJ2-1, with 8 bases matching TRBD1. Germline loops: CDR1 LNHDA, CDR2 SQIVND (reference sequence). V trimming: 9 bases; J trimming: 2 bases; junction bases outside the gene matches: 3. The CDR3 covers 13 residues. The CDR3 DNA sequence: TGTGCCAGCGACAGGGGTACCTACAATGAGCAGTTCTTC. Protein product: CASDRGTYNEQFF.

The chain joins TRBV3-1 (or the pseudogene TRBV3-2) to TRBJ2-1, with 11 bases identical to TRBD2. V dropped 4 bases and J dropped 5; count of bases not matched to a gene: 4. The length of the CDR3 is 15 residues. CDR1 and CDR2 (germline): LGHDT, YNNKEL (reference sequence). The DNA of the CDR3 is TGTGCCAGCAGCCGGGGACTAGCGGTACACAATGAGCAGTTCTTC. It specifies CASSRGLAVHNEQFF.

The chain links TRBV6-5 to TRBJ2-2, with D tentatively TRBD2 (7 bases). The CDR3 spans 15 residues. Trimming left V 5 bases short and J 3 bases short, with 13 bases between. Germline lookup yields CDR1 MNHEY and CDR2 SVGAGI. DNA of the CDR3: TGTGCCAGCAGTAGGGGGGAGGGCCACACCGGGGAGCTGTTTTTT. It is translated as CASSRGEGHTGELFF.

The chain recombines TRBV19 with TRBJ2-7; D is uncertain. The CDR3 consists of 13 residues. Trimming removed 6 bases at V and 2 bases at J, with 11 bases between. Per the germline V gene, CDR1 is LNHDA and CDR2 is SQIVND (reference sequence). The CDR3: CASSEVAAYEQYF. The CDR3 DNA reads TGTGCCAGTAGCGAGGTGGCAGCCTACGAGCAGTACTTC.

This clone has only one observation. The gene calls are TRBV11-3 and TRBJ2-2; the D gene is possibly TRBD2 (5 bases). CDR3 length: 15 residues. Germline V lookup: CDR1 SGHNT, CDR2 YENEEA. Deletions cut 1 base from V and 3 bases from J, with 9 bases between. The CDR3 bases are TGTGCCAGCAGCTTAGGCAGCGGACACACCGGGGAGCTGTTTTTT. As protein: CASSLGSGHTGELFF.

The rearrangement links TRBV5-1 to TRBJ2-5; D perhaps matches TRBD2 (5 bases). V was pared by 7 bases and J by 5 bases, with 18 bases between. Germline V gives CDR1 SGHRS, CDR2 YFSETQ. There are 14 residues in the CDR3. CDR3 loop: CASRLTEGWETQYF. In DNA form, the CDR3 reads TGCGCCAGCCGACTAACAGAGGGATGGGAGACCCAGTACTTC.

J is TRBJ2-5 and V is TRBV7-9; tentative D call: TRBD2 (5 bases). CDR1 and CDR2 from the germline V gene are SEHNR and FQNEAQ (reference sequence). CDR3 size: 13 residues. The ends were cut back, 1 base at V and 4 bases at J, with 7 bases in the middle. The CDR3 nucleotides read TGTGCCAGCAGCTTAGGGGGAGTAGAGACCCAGTACTTC. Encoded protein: CASSLGGVETQYF.

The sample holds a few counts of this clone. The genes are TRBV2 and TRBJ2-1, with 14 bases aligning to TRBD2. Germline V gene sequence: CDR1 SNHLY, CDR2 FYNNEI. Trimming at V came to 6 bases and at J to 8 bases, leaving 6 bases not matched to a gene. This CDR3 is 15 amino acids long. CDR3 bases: TGTGCCAGCAGATCTGGACTAGCGGGAGGCGATGAGCAGTTCTTC. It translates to CASRSGLAGGDEQFF.